This T cell receptor (beta chain) was identified in a study of T cell responses to AZD1222 COVID-19 vaccine. Findings of the study overall: Regions 160-218 and 743-854 held dominance among vaccine-associated CD4 TCRs, which spanned spike.

The method was immunoSEQ multiplex PCR; TCRdb's version includes in-frame clones alone and lacks a portion of them. The sample comprises tens of thousands of clones, about 91% of which are singletons, and 9.3% rests with the top ten. Regarding this clone: Its antigen remains unknown.

The source material was peripheral blood, sampled 28 days after the second AZD1222 dose. The sequence derives from an adult who received the AZD1222 COVID-19 vaccine.

The CDR3 sequence is CASSFGLDGYTF. The CDR3 nucleotides are TGTGCCAGCAGCTTCGGGCTTGATGGCTACACCTTC. The chain uses TRBV13 and TRBJ1-2; D is unresolved. The germline V and J ends were trimmed by 3 bases and 6 bases, with 8 bases remaining between them. The CDR3 runs 12 residues. Germline loops: CDR1 PRHDT, CDR2 FYEKMQ (reference sequence).